This TCR beta chain was identified during a study of regulatory T cells in long-lasting Graves disease. Notes on this clonotype: Its antigen is unknown.

Arm-PCR of CDR3 regions and iRepertoire HTBI primers were the basis on which TCR beta libraries were built. TCRdb re-called the multiplex PCR reads through MiXCR, storing one row per CDR3 protein. Of 300,000 to 500,000 distinct CDR3 sequences detected, around 20% appear once; the ten largest clones hold about a fifth. Study-wide results and caveats: Persistent patients had a count of shared public clonotypes (about 2,500) that exceeded that of new patients (around 1,000). Favored gene segments in persistent disease were TRBV28, TRBJ1-2 and TRBJ2-5. Patients whose Graves' disease persisted exhibited lower TCR diversity than those newly diagnosed.

Documented time point: persistent/refractory GD, antithyroid drugs over 5 years with positive TRAb. RNA from PBMCs was the source of the TCR library. This CDR3 is 12 amino acids long. Germline lookup yields CDR1 MNHEY and CDR2 SVGAGI. Trimming took 0 bases from V and 5 from J, leaving 4 bases between them. Sequencing was performed on peripheral blood mononuclear cells (PBMCs), taken when the disease was refractory, from a patient treated with antithyroid drugs. V gene TRBV6-5 combines with J gene TRBJ2-5; D ambiguous. The origin of this receptor is a female donor with Graves disease. The chain's CDR3 is CASSYSSETQYF. CDR3 DNA: TGTGCCAGCAGTTACTCTAGCGAGACCCAGTACTTC.